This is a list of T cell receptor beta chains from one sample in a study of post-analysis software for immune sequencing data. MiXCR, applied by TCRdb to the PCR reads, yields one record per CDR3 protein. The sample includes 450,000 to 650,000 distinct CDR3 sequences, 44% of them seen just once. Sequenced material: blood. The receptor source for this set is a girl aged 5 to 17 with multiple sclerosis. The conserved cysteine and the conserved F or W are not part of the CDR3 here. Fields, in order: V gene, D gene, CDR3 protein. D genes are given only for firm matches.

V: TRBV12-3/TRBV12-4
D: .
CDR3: ATTVGPYNEQF

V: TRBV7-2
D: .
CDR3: ASSLAGPSGYT

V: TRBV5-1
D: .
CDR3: ASTSRPGWETQY

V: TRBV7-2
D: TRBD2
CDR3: ASSLGVGEGPHNEQF

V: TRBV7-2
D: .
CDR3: ASSRTFSSDTQY

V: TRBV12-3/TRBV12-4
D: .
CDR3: ASSFGLRETQY

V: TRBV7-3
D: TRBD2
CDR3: ASSFIAGGSYNEQF

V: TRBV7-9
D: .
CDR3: ASSPQTRNLNEQF

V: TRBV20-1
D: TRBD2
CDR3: GWRGALYNEQF

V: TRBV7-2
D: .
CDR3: ASSLPTKGQF

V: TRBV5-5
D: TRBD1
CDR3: ASRPGTGGAKTQY

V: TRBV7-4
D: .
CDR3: ASSRRNTNQPQH

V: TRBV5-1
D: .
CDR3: ASSSNPGRFLYEQY

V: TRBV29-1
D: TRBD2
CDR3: SVAGRAFYEQF

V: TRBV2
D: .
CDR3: ASIRDSDNYGYT

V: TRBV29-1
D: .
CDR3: SVNKEGYT

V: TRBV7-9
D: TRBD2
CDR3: ASSELAGDSYEQY

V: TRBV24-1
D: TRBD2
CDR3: ATSDLSPLAGGRNEQF

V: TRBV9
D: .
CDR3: ASSVAGDPSTDTQY

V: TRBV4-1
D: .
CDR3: ASSQDRTNTGELF

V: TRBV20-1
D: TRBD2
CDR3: SARDRFPLAGDWEQF

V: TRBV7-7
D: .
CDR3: ASSHQGRGGLETQY

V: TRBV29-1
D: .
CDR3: SVTRSPYEQY

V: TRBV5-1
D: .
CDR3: ASSLVWGQSSYEQY

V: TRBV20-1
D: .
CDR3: SAQDRREETQY

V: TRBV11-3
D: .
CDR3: ASSLVAGIVGGYT

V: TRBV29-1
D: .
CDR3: SVSTGDSYEQY

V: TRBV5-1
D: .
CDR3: ASSWSYSGEQY

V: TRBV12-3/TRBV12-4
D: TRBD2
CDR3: ASSFRLAGKETQY

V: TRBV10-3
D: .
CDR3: AINSGTVYEQY

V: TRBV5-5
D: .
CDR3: ASTLTRSYSGQF

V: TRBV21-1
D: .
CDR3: ASSRLRREFSYNEQF

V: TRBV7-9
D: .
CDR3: ASSLCETQY

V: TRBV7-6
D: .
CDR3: ASSLGSSGYSKRSYEQY

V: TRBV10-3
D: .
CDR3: AISSNYGYT

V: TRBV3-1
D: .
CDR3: ASSQGVGGRGYT

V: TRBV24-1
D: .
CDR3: ATSAPGEATDTQY

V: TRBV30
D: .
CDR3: AWSVGSAGEQY

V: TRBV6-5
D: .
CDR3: ASRPITLYNEQY

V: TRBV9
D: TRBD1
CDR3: ASSDDRGLYYGYT

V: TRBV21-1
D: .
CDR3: ASSKSVGRPYYEQY

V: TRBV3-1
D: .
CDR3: ASEISGANVLT